Reported below is one TCR beta chain. The controls, all healthy donors, were matched for age and sex. Isolation of CD8+ and CD4+ T cells was performed negatively, whereas enrichment of TEMRA cells was done by FACS. This entry is derived from a study of CD8 T cells in Susac syndrome. Per the germline V gene, CDR1 is LNHDA and CDR2 is SQIVND (reference sequence). V was pared by 3 bases and J by 5 bases, with 16 bases between. This CDR3 has 15 residues. When the RNA was reverse transcribed, random hexamers were used with an input of roughly 0.5 to 1 ug. Across 54 Vbeta and 13 Jbeta, immunoSEQ multiplex PCR amplified TCR beta CDR3. MiXCR, applied by TCRdb to the immunoSEQ multiplex PCR reads, yields one record per CDR3 protein. The table shows about 120,000 distinct CDR3 sequences, with roughly 94% occurring only once.

Sequencing used CD4+ T cells from PBMCs. The receptor's source is a human donor in good health. The V call is TRBV19, the J call TRBJ2-5; D perhaps matches TRBD1 (7 bases). The chain's CDR3 is CASSIPRGEVETQYF. The DNA for the CDR3 is TGTGCCAGTAGTATCCCCAGGGGGGAAGTGGAGACCCAGTACTTC. The variable domain in full, completed from reference TRBV19 and TRBJ2-5, reads DGGITQSPKYLFRKEGQNVTLSCEQNLNHDAMYWYRQDPGQGLRLIYYSQIVNDFQKGDIAEGYSVSREKKESFPLTVTSAQKNPTAFYLCASSIPRGEVETQYFGPGTRLLVL.